The 14 T cell receptor beta chains listed next were all sequenced from one sample in a study of naive and memory T cell subsets. The beta constant-region primer was an equimolar mix of two oligonucleotides covering TRBC1 and TRBC2. Using its own MiXCR run on the UMI-ligation and nested PCR reads, TCRdb lists one record per CDR3 protein. The sample consists of 70,000 to 95,000 distinct CDR3 sequences, approximately 6.5% of them appearing once. What was sequenced was central memory CD4+ T cells from blood. The source of these receptors is a human donor in good health.

This clonotype showed up just a few times. The CDR3 region is CASSPGTYPYEQYF. The DNA of the CDR3 is TGTGCCAGCAGCCCCGGGACCTACCCCTACGAGCAGTACTTC. The V call is TRBV11-2, the J call TRBJ2-7, with D possibly called TRBD1 or TRBD2 (5 bases each). The CDR3 has 14 amino acids. V lost 5 bases and J 2 bases, leaving 13 bases between the germline ends. CDR1 is SGHAT, CDR2 FQNNGV, per germline. Filled out from reference TRBV11-2 and TRBJ2-7, the complete variable domain reads EAGVAQSPRYKIIEKRQSVAFWCNPISGHATLYWYQQILGQGPKLLIQFQNNGVVDDSQLPKDRFSAERLKGVDSTLKIQPAKLEDSAVYLCASSPGTYPYEQYFGPGTRLTVT.

V and J are TRBV6-5 and TRBJ2-2, with D perhaps matching TRBD1 (6 bases). V shed 6 bases and J shed 1 base, with 12 bases lying between them. The CDR3 loop spans 15 amino acids. CDR1 MNHEY and CDR2 SVGAGI come from the germline V gene. The CDR3 sequence is CASRTGFRNTGELFF. The CDR3 DNA sequence: TGTGCCAGCAGAACAGGGTTTAGGAACACCGGGGAGCTGTTTTTT.

This clonotype was observed at least ten times. The chain is built from TRBV6-2 or TRBV6-3 and TRBJ1-2; D might be TRBD1 (6 bases). This CDR3 region has 12 residues. CDR1 and CDR2 (germline): MNHEY, SVGEGT. The V gene lost 5 bases and the J gene lost 8 bases, with 12 bases spanning the gap. CDR3 DNA sequence: TGTGCCAGCAGTAAACAGGGACGCGGCTACACCTTC. The encoded protein is CASSKQGRGYTF.

This clonotype was seen ten or more times. The chain joins TRBV7-2 to TRBJ1-4; no firm D call. The CDR3 runs 14 residues. V dropped 2 bases and J dropped 8 bases, with 12 bases sitting between them. Per the germline V gene, CDR1 is SGHTA and CDR2 is FQGNSA. DNA for the CDR3: TGTGCCAGCAGCTTATCCTGGCAGACGGAAAAACTGTTTTTT. Amino acids: CASSLSWQTEKLFF. The whole variable domain, filled in from reference TRBV7-2 and TRBJ1-4, reads GAGVSQSPSNKVTEKGKDVELRCDPISGHTALYWYRQSLGQGLEFLIYFQGNSAPDKSGLPSDRFSAERTGGSVSTLTIQRTQQEDSAVYLCASSLSWQTEKLFFGSGTQLSVL.

This clonotype was seen at least ten times. V is TRBV20-1 and J is TRBJ1-6; no reliable D call. V was shortened by 3 bases and J by 0 bases, with 9 bases between the two germline ends. Germline V gives CDR1 DFQATT, CDR2 SNEGSKA (reference sequence). The CDR3 has 15 residues. The CDR3 loop is CSARHSSSYNSPLHF. The CDR3 DNA is TGCAGTGCTAGGCACAGCAGCTCCTATAATTCACCCCTCCACTTT.

The chain recombines TRBV5-4 with TRBJ2-5; no clear D gene. The CDR3 length is 13 residues. Germline-derived CDR1 and CDR2 are SGHNT and YYREEE (reference sequence). V was pared by 1 base and J by 4 bases, with 8 bases between. The DNA of the CDR3 is TGTGCCAGCAGCTTGCAGGCTCTAGAGACCCAGTACTTC. This encodes CASSLQALETQYF.

Comment on this clonotype: This could be a read error, since a much larger clone is one nucleotide away. The V and J genes are TRBV7-2 and TRBJ2-3; D is uncertain. The V gene's germline CDR1 is SGHTA and CDR2 FQGNSA. This CDR3 is built from 14 residues. The V end was cut by 4 bases, the J end by 0 bases, with 8 bases between. The DNA for the CDR3 is TGTGCCAGCAGCTCAGGTCCTAGCACAGATACGCAGTATTTT. This translates into CASSSGPSTDTQYF.

This clonotype was detected ten times or more. This chain links TRBV28 with TRBJ1-5; D is unclear. The V end was cut by 8 bases, the J end by 4 bases, with 12 bases between. The CDR3 has 13 residues. From germline, CDR1 is MDHEN and CDR2 SYDVKM. CDR3 loop: CASALDGNQPQHF. In nucleotides, the CDR3 is TGTGCCAGCGCCTTGGACGGAAATCAGCCCCAGCATTTT.

This clonotype has at least ten counts. V is TRBV24-1 and J is TRBJ2-4, with D perhaps matching TRBD1 (6 bases). Trimming removed 7 bases from V and 0 bases from J, with 12 bases in between. CDR1 KGHDR and CDR2 SFDVKD come from the germline V gene. This CDR3 contains 15 residues. The CDR3, as DNA: TGTGCCACCAGCCAAACAGGGTCAGCCAAAAACATTCAGTACTTC. It encodes CATSQTGSAKNIQYF.

This clonotype was counted ten times or more. The chain uses TRBV2 and TRBJ2-1; TRBD2 matches at 10 bases. V lost 6 bases to trimming and J lost 7 bases; unmatched junction nucleotides: 0. The germline gives CDR1 SNHLY, CDR2 FYNNEI. The CDR3 covers 12 residues. The CDR3 protein is CASRLAGNEQFF. In nucleotides, the CDR3 is TGTGCCAGCAGACTAGCGGGGAATGAGCAGTTCTTC.

This sequence joins TRBV28 and TRBJ1-1; D gene uncertain. This CDR3 region has 16 residues. The V and J ends lost 6 bases and 0 bases respectively, with 17 bases between them. Germline CDR1 is MDHEN and CDR2 is SYDVKM. DNA for the CDR3: TGTGCCAGCAGCTGGAGACTCCCGGCCATGAACACTGAAGCTTTCTTT. Translating gives CASSWRLPAMNTEAFF. The full variable domain, its missing parts supplied by reference TRBV28 and TRBJ1-1, is DVKVTQSSRYLVKRTGEKVFLECVQDMDHENMFWYRQDPGLGLRLIYFSYDVKMKEKGDIPEGYSVSREKKERFSLILESASTNQTSMYLCASSWRLPAMNTEAFFGQGTRLTVV.

This clonotype was seen repeatedly, ten times or more. V usage is TRBV21-1 and J usage is TRBJ2-7; TRBD2 is the table's D call and was not checked against the DNA. TRBV21-1 is a pseudogene. CDR3 length: 16 residues. The DNA for the CDR3 is TGTGCCAGCAGCAAAAGCCGTACAGGGCCCCTAAACGAGCAGTACTTC. Amino acids: CASSKSRTGPLNEQYF.

Many counts were recorded for this clonotype. The CDR3 protein is CSVVRGNNEKLFF. The CDR3 nucleotides are TGCAGCGTTGTTAGGGGCAACAATGAAAAACTGTTTTTT. V gene TRBV29-1 combines with J gene TRBJ1-4; TRBD1 is a possible D gene (5 bases). Trimming took off 4 bases at V and 5 bases at J, with 11 bases between the two ends. The CDR3 covers 13 residues. The germline CDR1 and CDR2 sequences are SQVTM and ANQGSEA.

This clonotype was picked up a small number of times. The rearrangement uses TRBV30 and TRBJ1-1; the D is unclear. The germline V and J ends were trimmed by 5 bases and 2 bases, with 12 bases remaining between them. Germline-derived CDR1 and CDR2 are GTSNPN and SVGIG (reference sequence). The CDR3 is 13 amino acids. CDR3 in DNA: TGTGCCTGGGGGAGCTGGGGTAACACTGAAGCTTTCTTT. This codes for CAWGSWGNTEAFF.